Detailed here is one TCR beta chain. Its antigen is unknown. This CDR3 comprises 15 residues. The V gene end was trimmed by 7 bases and the J gene end by 1 base; junction bases not matched to a gene: 10. Germline CDR1 is SGHTA and CDR2 is FQGNSA. Random hexamers were used to reverse transcribe roughly 0.45 to 1 ug of RNA. Via MiXCR, TCRdb re-called the immunoSEQ multiplex PCR reads, giving one row per CDR3 protein. The table includes about 110,000 distinct CDR3 sequences, around 94% detected once. The sample originates from a study of CD8 T cells in Susac syndrome. Study-level findings and limits: CD8+ clones in Susac expanded most in TEMRA cells and active patients.

This chain joins TRBV7-2 and TRBJ2-7; 7 positions match TRBD2. Sequenced material: CD8+ T cells from PBMCs. This receptor was identified in a human donor with Susac syndrome. This CDR3 reads CASTPGASGSYEQYF. CDR3 nucleotide sequence: TGTGCCAGCACCCCTGGGGCTAGCGGATCCTACGAGCAGTACTTC.